This T cell receptor beta chain was observed in a study of T cells after yellow fever vaccination (dated by TCRdb to about 2019). Regarding the study in general: Libraries from fractions with low cell numbers were prepared with the SMART-Seq v4 Ultra Low Input RNA kit. To track T-cell clones before and after primary and booster YFV17D yellow fever vaccination, bulk TCR alpha and beta repertoires were sequenced longitudinally. Two healthy male donors, one aged 18 to 29 and one aged 30 to 40 years, made up the cohort. Blood was drawn at multiple timepoints before and after primary and secondary immunization, with bulk PBMC replicates and cell subsets isolated.

The treatment or condition label for this specimen denotes: live attenuated yellow fever vaccine strain. At every blood-draw timepoint, two biological replicates of bulk PBMCs were collected. A standard Ficoll-Paque protocol was used to isolate PBMCs from peripheral blood. RNA was extracted with TriZol from bulk PBMCs, CD4 and CD8 fractions, and dextramer-positive and dextramer-negative fractions. Paper-wide results and their limitations: A small fraction of clonotypes showed up in both the CD4 and CD8 compartments, probably as a result of convergent recombination. Because abundant contaminating clonotypes from the bulk population could be contained in FACS-sorted repertoires, computational filtering was required. Because only two donors were included in the study, the extent to which the findings can be generalized is limited. The secondary T-cell response was weaker than the primary response but faster, peaking on day 5 instead of day 15. Most clones expanded after primary vaccination (about 96% of CD4 and roughly 90% of CD8) were re-detected after the booster, suggesting that broad memory maintenance occurred.

The data were produced on an Illumina NovaSeq 6000. TCR cDNA was synthesized by 5'RACE template switching, which introduced a universal primer site and unique molecular identifiers. Priming of cDNA synthesis was performed from both the TCR alpha and TCR beta constant segments. Two PCR steps were used to amplify libraries, with sample barcodes and sequencing adapters being added in the second step. Sequencing of libraries was done on Illumina HiSeq 2500 (2x100 bp) or NovaSeq (2x150 bp). The paper's data handling went like this. MIGEC was used to demultiplex reads and collapse the reads into UMI consensus sequences, and MiXCR was used for V(D)J alignment. Using edgeR on replicate PBMC samples, clonotypes were called vaccine-responding if FDR was below 0.01 and the log2 fold change was above 5 up to day 15. CD4 or CD8 identity was assigned to each bulk clonotype according to whether the clonotype was present at higher abundance in the sequenced CD4 repertoire or the sequenced CD8 repertoire. TCRdb redid the processing of the public reads, applying fastp at Q25 and MiXCR, and retained in-frame beta chains. Each CDR3 protein gets just one entry, which takes the most common genes and DNA from the rows behind it. The V and J calls follow TCRdb's processing rather than the paper's. Recorded for this sample are 300,000 or so distinct CDR3 sequences; 4% of them occurred a single time. Clones ranked in the top ten supply roughly 26% of the sample.

From the cysteine through the phenylalanine, the CDR3 covers 10 amino acids. CDR3 DNA only is kept here, 30 bases in frame from base 1. As encoded in the germline V gene (reference sequence), CDR1 is DFQATT while CDR2 is SNEGSKA. V loses 5 bases of germline sequence and J loses 6 bases, and the interval between the two ends is 7 bases. This clonotype was observed a handful of times. Its antigen is currently not known. It has no much larger one-base neighbor in the sample; base qualities were not kept. Sequencing was performed on PBMCs, taken 5 days after the yellow fever booster vaccination. The V and J genes are TRBV20-1 and TRBJ1-2; TRBD1 is perhaps the D gene, given 5 matching bases. The TCR comes from a man younger than 35 who received the YFV17D yellow fever vaccine. The nucleotide sequence reads as follows: TGCAGTGCTTCAGGGAATGGCTACACCTTC. The translation is CSASGNGYTF.